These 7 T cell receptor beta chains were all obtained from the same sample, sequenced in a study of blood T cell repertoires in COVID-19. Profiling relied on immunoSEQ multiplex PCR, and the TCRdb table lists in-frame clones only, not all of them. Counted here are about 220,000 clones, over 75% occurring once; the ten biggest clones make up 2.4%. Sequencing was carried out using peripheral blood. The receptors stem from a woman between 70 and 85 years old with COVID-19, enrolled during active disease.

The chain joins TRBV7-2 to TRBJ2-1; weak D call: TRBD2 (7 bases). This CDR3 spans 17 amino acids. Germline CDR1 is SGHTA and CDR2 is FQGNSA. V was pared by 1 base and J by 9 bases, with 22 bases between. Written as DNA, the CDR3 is TGTGCCAGCAGCTTAGATCGCGGACAGACTCAGCGGGGTGAGCAGTTCTTC. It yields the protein CASSLDRGQTQRGEQFF.

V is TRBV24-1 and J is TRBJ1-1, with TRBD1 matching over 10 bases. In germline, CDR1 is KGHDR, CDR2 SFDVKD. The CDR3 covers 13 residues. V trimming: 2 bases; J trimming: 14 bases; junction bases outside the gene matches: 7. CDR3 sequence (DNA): TGTGCCACCAGTGATTCGGACAGGGGGAATCTGTTCTTT. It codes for CATSDSDRGNLFF.

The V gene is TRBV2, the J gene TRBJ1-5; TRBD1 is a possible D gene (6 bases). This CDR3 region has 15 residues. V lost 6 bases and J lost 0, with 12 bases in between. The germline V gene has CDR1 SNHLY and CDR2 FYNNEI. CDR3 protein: CASRDSSYSNQPQHF. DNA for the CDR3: TGTGCCAGCAGGGACAGCTCCTATAGCAATCAGCCCCAGCATTTT. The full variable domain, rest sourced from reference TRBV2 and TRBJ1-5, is EPEVTQTPSHQVTQMGQEVILRCVPISNHLYFYWYRQILGQKVEFLVSFYNNEISEKSEIFDDQFSVERPDGSNFTLKIRSTKLEDSAMYFCASRDSSYSNQPQHFGDGTRLSIL.

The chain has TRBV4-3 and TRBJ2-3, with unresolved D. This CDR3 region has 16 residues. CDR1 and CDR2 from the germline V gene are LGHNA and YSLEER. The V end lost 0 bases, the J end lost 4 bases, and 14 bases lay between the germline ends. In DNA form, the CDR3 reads TGCGCCAGCAGCCAAGATTTTCTGAGTGCGGCAGATACGCAGTATTTT. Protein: CASSQDFLSAADTQYF.

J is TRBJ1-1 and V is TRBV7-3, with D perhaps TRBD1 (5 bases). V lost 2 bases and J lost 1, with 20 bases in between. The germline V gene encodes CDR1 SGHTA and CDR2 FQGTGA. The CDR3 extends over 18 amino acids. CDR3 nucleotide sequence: TGTGCCAGCAGCTTAGTGGCCTTAGGGCCTGGGGCGAACACTGAAGCTTTCTTT. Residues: CASSLVALGPGANTEAFF.

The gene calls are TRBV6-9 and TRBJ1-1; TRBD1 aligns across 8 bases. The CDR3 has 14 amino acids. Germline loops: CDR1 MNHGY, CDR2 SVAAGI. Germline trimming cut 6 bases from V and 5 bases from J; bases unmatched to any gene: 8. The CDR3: CASSPITGGTEAFF. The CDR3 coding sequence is TGTGCCAGCAGCCCGATTACAGGGGGGACTGAAGCTTTCTTT.

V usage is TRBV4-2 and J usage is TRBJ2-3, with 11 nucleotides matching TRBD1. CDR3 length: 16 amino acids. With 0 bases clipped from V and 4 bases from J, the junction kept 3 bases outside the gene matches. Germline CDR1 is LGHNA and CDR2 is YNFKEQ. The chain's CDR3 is CASSQDWGQGADTQYF. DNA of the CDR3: TGTGCCAGCAGCCAAGATTGGGGACAGGGGGCAGATACGCAGTATTTT.